This T cell receptor (beta chain) was identified in a study of shared clonotypes between healthy human individuals. Profiled with immunoSEQ multiplex PCR; TCRdb holds only in-frame clones, not every one. The table includes about 2.1 million clones, roughly 93% detected once. The CDR3 covers 13 residues. With 7 bases removed from V and 0 bases from J, the gap between germline ends came to 10 bases. The germline CDR1 and CDR2 sequences are SNHLY and FYNNEI. Terminally differentiated effector memory CD45RA+ cells were excluded from the naive CD8 cells, which were CD45RO-negative and positively selected for CCR7.

Sequencing used naive CD8+ T cells from PBMCs. The V gene is TRBV2, the J gene TRBJ2-7; D is unresolved. The TCR comes from a man aged 18-30 years in good health. Some clones in this sample may be carry-over from other donors' samples. The CDR3 DNA follows: TGTGCCAGCATATCCCGGGCCTCCTACGAGCAGTACTTC. This sequence encodes CASISRASYEQYF.